This TCR beta chain was recovered during a study of cytomegalovirus exposure and HLA in healthy donors. Germline loops: CDR1 ENHRY, CDR2 SYGVKD. CDR3 length: 17 residues. This PCR relied on a set of 60 Vbeta primers and 13 Jbeta primers. Repertoires were generated with immunoSEQ multiplex PCR, while TCRdb's copy carries only in-frame clones and drops some. This table has 70,000 to 90,000 clones, about 69% appearing once. Study-level results: A previous analysis found most TCR beta V segments productive roughly 87% or roughly 30% of the time.

Notes on this clone: Its specificity is unknown. One end of the junction is discordant with germline, which a read error may explain. The sample has other DNA sequences that encode this CDR3 too.

Sequenced input: PBMCs. The chain uses TRBV10-3 and TRBJ2-3, with 7 bases matching TRBD2. The TCR sequence derives from a man aged 55 to 69 in good health and CMV-seronegative. The CDR3 here is CAISPSGGRGGTDTQYF. The CDR3 DNA is TGCGCCATCAGCCCCTCCGGAGGGAGGGGAGGCACAGATACGCAGTATTTT.